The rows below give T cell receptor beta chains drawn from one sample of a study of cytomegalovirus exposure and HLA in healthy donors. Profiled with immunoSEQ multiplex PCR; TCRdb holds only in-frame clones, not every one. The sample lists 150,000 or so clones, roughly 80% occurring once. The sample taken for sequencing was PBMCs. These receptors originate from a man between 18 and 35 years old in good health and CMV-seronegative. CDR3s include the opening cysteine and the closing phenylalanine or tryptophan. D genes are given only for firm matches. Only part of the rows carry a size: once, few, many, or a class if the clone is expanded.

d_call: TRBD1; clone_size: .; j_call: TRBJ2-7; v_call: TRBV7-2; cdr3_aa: CASSLGTGVDEQYF; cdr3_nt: TGTGCCAGCAGCTTGGGGACAGGGGTCGACGAGCAGTACTTC
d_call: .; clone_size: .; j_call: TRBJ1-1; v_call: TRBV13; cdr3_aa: CASSSFLPTETNTEAFF; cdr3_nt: TGTGCCAGCAGCTCCTTCCTGCCGACAGAGACCAACACTGAAGCTTTCTTT
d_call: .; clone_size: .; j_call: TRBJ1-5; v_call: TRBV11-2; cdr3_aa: CASSLDYSNQPQHF; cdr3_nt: TGTGCCAGCAGCTTAGACTATAGCAATCAGCCCCAGCATTTT
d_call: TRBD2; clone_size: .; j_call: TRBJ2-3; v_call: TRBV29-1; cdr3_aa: CSGAGLAGGTDTQYF; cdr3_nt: TGCAGCGGAGCAGGACTAGCGGGAGGCACAGATACGCAGTATTTT
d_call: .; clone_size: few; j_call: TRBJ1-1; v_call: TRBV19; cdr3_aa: CASTGGTSWYTEAFF; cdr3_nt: TGTGCCAGTACCGGGGGGACAAGTTGGTACACTGAAGCTTTCTTT
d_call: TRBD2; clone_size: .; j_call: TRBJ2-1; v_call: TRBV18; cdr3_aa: CASSPGLATGEQFF; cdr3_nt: TGTGCCAGCTCACCTGGACTAGCGACGGGTGAGCAGTTCTTC
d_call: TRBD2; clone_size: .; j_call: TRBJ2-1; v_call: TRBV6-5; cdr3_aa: CASSSPGLAGVNEQFF; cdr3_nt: TGTGCCAGCAGTTCACCGGGACTAGCGGGGGTGAATGAGCAGTTCTTC
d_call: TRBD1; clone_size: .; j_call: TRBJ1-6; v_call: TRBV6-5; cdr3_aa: CASSLDRDSPLHF; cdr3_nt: TGTGCCAGCAGTTTGGACAGGGATTCACCCCTCCACTTT
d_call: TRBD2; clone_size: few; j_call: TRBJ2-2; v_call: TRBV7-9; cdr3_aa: CSSSFGAGGTGELFF; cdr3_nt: TGTTCCAGCAGCTTCGGGGCGGGAGGGACCGGGGAGCTGTTTTTT
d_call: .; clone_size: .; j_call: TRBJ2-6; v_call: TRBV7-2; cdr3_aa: CASSRDAVSGANVLTF; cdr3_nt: TGTGCCAGCAGCCGGGATGCGGTATCTGGGGCCAACGTCCTGACTTTC
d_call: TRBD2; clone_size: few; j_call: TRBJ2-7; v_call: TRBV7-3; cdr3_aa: CASSAGLVDEQYF; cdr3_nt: TGTGCCAGCAGCGCGGGACTAGTAGACGAGCAGTACTTC
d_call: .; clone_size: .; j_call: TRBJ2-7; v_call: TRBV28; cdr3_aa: CASSYPARPSYEQYF; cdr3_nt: TGTGCCAGCAGTTACCCCGCCAGGCCTTCCTACGAGCAGTACTTC
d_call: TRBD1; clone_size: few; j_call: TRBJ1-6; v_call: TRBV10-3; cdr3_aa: CAISDRQGILDSPLHF; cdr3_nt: TGTGCCATCAGTGACCGACAGGGAATATTGGATTCACCCCTCCACTTT
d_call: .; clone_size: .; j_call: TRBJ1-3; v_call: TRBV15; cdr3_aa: CATSRDRGPVSGNTIYF; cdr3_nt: TGTGCCACCAGCAGAGATCGGGGTCCAGTCTCTGGAAACACCATATATTTT
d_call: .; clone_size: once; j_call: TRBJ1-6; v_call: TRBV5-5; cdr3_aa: CASSFQINSPLHF; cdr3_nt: TGTGCCAGCAGCTTCCAAATTAATTCACCCCTCCACTTT
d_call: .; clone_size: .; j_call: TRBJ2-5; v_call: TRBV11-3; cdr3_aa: CASSALGREETQYF; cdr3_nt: TGTGCCAGCAGCGCCCTAGGCAGAGAAGAGACCCAGTACTTC
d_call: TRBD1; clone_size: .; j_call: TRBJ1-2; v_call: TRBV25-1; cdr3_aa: CASSESRTGNYGYTF; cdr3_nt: TGTGCCAGCAGTGAATCTCGGACAGGGAACTATGGCTACACCTTC
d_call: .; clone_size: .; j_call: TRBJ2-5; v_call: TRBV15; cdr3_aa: CATSRDPGQQETQYF; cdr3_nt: TGTGCCACCAGCAGAGATCCAGGACAGCAAGAGACCCAGTACTTC
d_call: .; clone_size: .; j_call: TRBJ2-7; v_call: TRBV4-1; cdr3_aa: CASSSNSYEQYF; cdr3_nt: TGCGCCAGCAGCTCGAACAGCTACGAGCAGTACTTC
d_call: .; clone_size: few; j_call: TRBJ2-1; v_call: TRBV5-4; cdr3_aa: CASRFASSYNEQFF; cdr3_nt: TGTGCCAGCCGCTTCGCCAGCTCCTACAATGAGCAGTTCTTC
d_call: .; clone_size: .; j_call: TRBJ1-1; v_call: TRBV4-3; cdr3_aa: CASSQQDSVNTEAFF; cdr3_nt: TGCGCCAGCAGCCAACAAGACAGCGTGAACACTGAAGCTTTCTTT
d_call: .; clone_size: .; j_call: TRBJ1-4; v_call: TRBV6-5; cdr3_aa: CASSPRRATNEKLFF; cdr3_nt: TGTGCCAGCAGCCCCCGGAGGGCCACTAATGAAAAACTGTTTTTT
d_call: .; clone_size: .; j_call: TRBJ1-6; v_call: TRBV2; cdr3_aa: CASSEMGGGSPLHF; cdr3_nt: TGTGCCAGCAGTGAAATGGGGGGTGGATCACCCCTCCACTTT
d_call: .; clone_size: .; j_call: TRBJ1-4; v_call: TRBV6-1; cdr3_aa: CASSEQGLAMGKLFF; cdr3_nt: TGTGCCAGCAGTGAACAGGGGCTCGCAATGGGAAAACTGTTTTTT
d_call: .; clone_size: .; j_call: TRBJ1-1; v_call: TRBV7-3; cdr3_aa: CASSSRTAGDTEAFF; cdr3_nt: TGTGCCAGCAGCTCCAGGACAGCTGGGGACACTGAAGCTTTCTTT
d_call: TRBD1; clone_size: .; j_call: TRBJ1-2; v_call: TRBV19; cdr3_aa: CASSISPTGSGYGYTF; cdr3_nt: TGTGCCAGTAGTATATCACCGACAGGGTCCGGCTATGGCTACACCTTC
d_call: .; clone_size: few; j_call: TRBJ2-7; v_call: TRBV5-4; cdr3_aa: CASSSGLRYSYEQYF; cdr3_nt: TGTGCCAGCAGCTCGGGACTGAGATACTCCTACGAGCAGTACTTC
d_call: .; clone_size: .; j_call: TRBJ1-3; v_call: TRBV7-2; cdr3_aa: CASSLLRGTGLFSGNTIYF; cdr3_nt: TGTGCCAGCAGCCTGCTACGGGGGACCGGTCTCTTTTCTGGAAACACCATATATTTT
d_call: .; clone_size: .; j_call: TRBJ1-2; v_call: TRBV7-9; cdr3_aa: CASSFSNYGYTF; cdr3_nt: TGTGCCAGCAGCTTCTCTAACTATGGCTACACCTTC
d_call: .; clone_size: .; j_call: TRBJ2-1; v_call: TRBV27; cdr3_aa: CASRNSGSYNEQFF; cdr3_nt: TGTGCCAGCAGGAACTCAGGGTCCTACAATGAGCAGTTCTTC
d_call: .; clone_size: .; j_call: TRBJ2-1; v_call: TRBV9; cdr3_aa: CASSVGQEGDEQFF; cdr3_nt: TGTGCCAGCAGCGTAGGCCAGGAAGGGGATGAGCAGTTCTTC
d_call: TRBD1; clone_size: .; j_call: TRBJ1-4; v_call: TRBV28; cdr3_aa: CASSLADREYEKLFF; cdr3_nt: TGTGCCAGCAGTTTGGCGGACAGGGAATATGAAAAACTGTTTTTT
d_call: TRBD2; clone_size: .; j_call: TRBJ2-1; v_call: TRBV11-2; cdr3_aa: CASSPPGLAGVIEQFF; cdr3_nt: TGTGCCAGCAGCCCGCCCGGACTAGCGGGAGTGATTGAGCAGTTCTTC
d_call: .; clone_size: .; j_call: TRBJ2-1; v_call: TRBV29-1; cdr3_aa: CSVARQGGFYEQFF; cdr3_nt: TGCAGCGTCGCTAGACAGGGAGGATTCTATGAGCAGTTCTTC
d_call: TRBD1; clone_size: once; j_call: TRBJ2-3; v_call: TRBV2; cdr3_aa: CASSDDRGFTDTQYF; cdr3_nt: TGTGCCAGCAGCGATGACAGGGGCTTCACAGATACGCAGTATTTT
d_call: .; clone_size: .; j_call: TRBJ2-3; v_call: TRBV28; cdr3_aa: CASSPQGLEDTQYF; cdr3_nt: TGTGCCAGCAGTCCACAGGGTTTGGAAGATACGCAGTATTTT
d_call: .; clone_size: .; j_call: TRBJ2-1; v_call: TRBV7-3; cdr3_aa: CASSEGPYINEQFF; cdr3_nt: TGTGCCAGCTCGGAGGGCCCCTATATCAATGAGCAGTTCTTC